What follows are 14 T cell receptor beta chains derived from one specimen sequenced in a study of T-cell memory formation after mild COVID-19. TCRdb analysed the 5' RACE reads with MiXCR anew, one entry per CDR3 protein. The table lists hundreds of thousands of distinct CDR3 sequences, approximately 20% of them singletons, with under 15% in the top ten. Sample: PBMCs or a T cell subset sorted from them (not recorded which). These receptors all stem from an adult woman who had mild COVID-19 (a few samples of this study predate the infection). Cell type and time point are not known.

The V and J genes are TRBV6-1 and TRBJ1-2, with unresolved D. The V end was cut by 1 base, the J end by 8 bases, with 17 bases between. CDR3 length: 15 residues. Per the germline V gene, CDR1 is MNHNS and CDR2 is SASEGT. The CDR3 bases are TGTGCCAGCAGTGAAGGTCGCCAAATTTATCGCGGCTACACCTTC. The encoded protein is CASSEGRQIYRGYTF.

DNA of the CDR3: TGTGCCAGCAGCTTCCTGCGGGGGGCTGATGGCTACACCTTC. Translation: CASSFLRGADGYTF. This chain links TRBV11-2 with TRBJ1-2; D is possibly TRBD1 (6 bases). CDR3 length: 14 residues. The germline V gene has CDR1 SGHAT and CDR2 FQNNGV. The V end was cut by 3 bases, the J end by 6 bases, with 14 bases between.

With respect to this clonotype: One junction end does not reproduce the germline sequence, and a read error may be involved. The chain recombines TRBV7-2 with TRBJ1-2; 9 bases align to TRBD1. The CDR3 is made up of 17 amino acids. Germline lookup yields CDR1 SGHTA and CDR2 FQGNSA. The CDR3 region is CAGRLLGQGRFNYGYTF. CDR3 nucleotide sequence: TGTGCCGGCAGGCTGCTGGGACAGGGACGTTTTAACTATGGCTACACCTTC. The full variable domain, in which reference TRBV7-2 and TRBJ1-2 provide the parts outside the CDR3, is GAGVSQSPSNKVTEKGKDVELRCDPISGHTALYWYRQSLGQGLEFLIYFQGNSAPDKSGLPSDRFSAERTGGSVSTLTIQRTQQEDSAVYLCAGRLLGQGRFNYGYTFGSGTRLTVV.

This chain joins TRBV7-8 and TRBJ2-7, with D perhaps TRBD2 (5 bases). Trimming cost V 6 bases and J 4 bases, with 13 bases left between them. The CDR3 is made up of 13 amino acids. In germline, CDR1 is SGHVS, CDR2 FQNEAQ. The CDR3 nucleotides read TGTGCCAGCAGAACTAGAGGCGGGTACGAGCAGTACTTC. Protein sequence: CASRTRGGYEQYF.

This clonotype was found a few times. V usage is TRBV27 and J usage is TRBJ2-7; 8 positions match TRBD2. After removal of 4 bases from V and 0 bases from J, the junction contained 2 bases not matched to a gene. The germline V gene encodes CDR1 MNHEY and CDR2 SMNVEV (reference sequence). The length of the CDR3 is 14 residues. CDR3 nucleotides: TGTGCCAGCAGTTCGGGACTAGACTCCTACGAGCAGTACTTC. Encoded protein: CASSSGLDSYEQYF.

At least ten counts were recorded for this clonotype. This chain links TRBV29-1 with TRBJ2-7, with TRBD2 matching over 7 bases. This CDR3 is 11 amino acids long. Looked up from germline, CDR1 is SQVTM and CDR2 is ANQGSEA. The V segment lost 2 bases and the J segment 9 bases; nucleotides outside the gene matches: 4. The CDR3 spells CSVESGKRQYF. DNA of the CDR3: TGCAGCGTTGAAAGCGGGAAACGGCAGTACTTC.

This clonotype has more than one count but fewer than ten. The chain uses TRBV21-1 and TRBJ2-5; the table's D call, TRBD1, has no DNA check behind it. TRBV21-1 corresponds to a pseudogene. The CDR3 runs 14 residues. CDR3 residues: CASSKSGQEETQYF. Here the CDR3 DNA reads TGTGCCAGCAGCAAATCGGGACAGGAAGAGACCCAGTACTTC.

This clonotype was seen a few times. The chain is built from TRBV5-1 and TRBJ2-2; unclear D gene. The CDR3 has 17 residues. Germline CDR1 reads SGHRS; CDR2 reads YFSETQ. V gave up 2 bases and J gave up 1 base, with 15 bases separating them. CDR3 bases: TGCGCCAGCAGCTTCACGGGCAGAGATTTGAACACCGGGGAGCTGTTTTTT. Amino acids: CASSFTGRDLNTGELFF.

The chain links TRBV29-1 to TRBJ2-7, with 9 bases fitting TRBD1. Per the germline V gene, CDR1 is SQVTM and CDR2 is ANQGSEA. This CDR3 contains 17 residues. J gave up 3 bases and V 4 bases, and 16 bases lay outside the gene matches. CDR3 nucleotide sequence: TGCAGCGTTGTGACTCTACCCCGGGACAGGGTTAACTACGAGCAGTACTTC. It yields the protein CSVVTLPRDRVNYEQYF.

This chain joins TRBV20-1 and TRBJ1-5, with no clear D. The CDR3 is 13 amino acids. V gave up 3 bases and J gave up 6 bases, with 12 bases separating them. The germline V gene has CDR1 DFQATT and CDR2 SNEGSKA (reference sequence). As DNA, the CDR3 is TGCAGTGCTAGTGAGACCGCCCGTCAGCCCCAGCATTTT. Residues: CSASETARQPQHF.

This clonotype was seen only a few times. Here the CDR3 reads CASSERTGWHEQYF. In nucleotides, the CDR3 is TGTGCCAGCAGTGAAAGGACAGGGTGGCACGAGCAGTACTTC. J is TRBJ2-7 and V is TRBV2; 8 nucleotides match TRBD1. The germline CDR1 and CDR2 sequences are SNHLY and FYNNEI. CDR3 length: 14 amino acids. After removal of 2 bases from V and 5 bases from J, the junction contained 5 bases not matched to a gene. Looking up the rest from reference TRBV2 and TRBJ2-7 gives the full variable domain: EPEVTQTPSHQVTQMGQEVILRCVPISNHLYFYWYRQILGQKVEFLVSFYNNEISEKSEIFDDQFSVERPDGSNFTLKIRSTKLEDSAMYFCASSERTGWHEQYFGPGTRLTVT.

The chain combines TRBV6-1 with TRBJ1-5; D unresolved. The CDR3 has 15 amino acids. The germline gives CDR1 MNHNS, CDR2 SASEGT. Trimming cost V 2 bases and J 1 base, with 9 bases left between them. The DNA of the CDR3 is TGTGCCAGCAGTGAAAAGGTTACCAGCAATCAGCCCCAGCATTTT. Translation gives CASSEKVTSNQPQHF.

This clonotype was seen more than once but under ten times. The J gene is TRBJ2-6, the V gene TRBV27; either TRBD1 or TRBD2 may supply D (5 bases each). V was clipped by 6 bases and J by 1 base, with 19 bases between them. Germline CDR1 MNHEY, CDR2 SMNVEV (reference sequence). This CDR3 comprises 18 residues. CDR3 sequence reads: CASRLAGGIVSGANVLTF. CDR3 bases: TGTGCCAGCAGACTGGCTGGGGGAATTGTGTCTGGGGCCAACGTCCTGACTTTC.

This clonotype was found a few times. V is TRBV2 and J is TRBJ1-5, with 11 bases fitting TRBD1. This CDR3 comprises 15 residues. CDR1 and CDR2 from the germline V gene are SNHLY and FYNNEI. Losses at the gene ends were 6 bases for V and 7 bases for J; bases not matched to a gene: 8. The CDR3 sequence: CASRDRTGGRQPQHF. The DNA of the CDR3 is TGTGCCAGCAGGGACAGGACAGGGGGCAGGCAGCCCCAGCATTTT.